Listed here is a single TCR beta chain. The data derive from a study of blood T cell repertoires in COVID-19. Only in-frame clones appear in the TCRdb table, and some are missing; sequencing was by immunoSEQ multiplex PCR. This sample has 200,000 to 300,000 clones, with 84% found just once. From germline, CDR1 is KGHSH and CDR2 LQKENI. The CDR3 extends over 15 amino acids. The V and J ends lost 5 bases and 1 base respectively, with 14 bases between them. The chain joins TRBV18 to TRBJ1-1; possible D gene TRBD1, 5 bases. The sequence was collected from a man in his 60s with acute or convalescent COVID-19. Sequencing was carried out using peripheral blood. CDR3 amino acids: CASSEGLLRNTEAFF. The CDR3 coding sequence is TGTGCCAGCTCAGAGGGACTCCTAAGGAACACTGAAGCTTTCTTT.